This T cell receptor (beta chain) was documented in a study of blood T cell repertoires in COVID-19. Method: immunoSEQ multiplex PCR; TCRdb's copy keeps in-frame clones and lacks some. The data contain 200,000 to 250,000 clones, 88% of them seen just once; the ten biggest clones take up about 14%. Material: PBMCs or T cells enriched from blood (not recorded which). This receptor was taken from a woman in her 50s with acute COVID-19.

This chain's CDR3 is CASSLGGTVTEAFF. The CDR3 region has the DNA TGTGCCAGCAGCTTGGGGGGGACCGTCACTGAAGCTTTCTTT. The rearrangement uses TRBV7-2 and TRBJ1-1; tentative D call: TRBD1 (5 bases). Germline CDR1 and CDR2: SGHTA and FQGNSA. This CDR3 contains 14 residues. Trimming left V 3 bases short and J 4 bases short, with 12 bases between.